The next 21 T cell receptor beta chains were all read from a single sample in a study of regulatory T cells in long-lasting Graves disease. Building the TCR beta libraries relied on iRepertoire HTBI primers, and CDR3 regions underwent Arm-PCR. TCRdb used MiXCR to reprocess the multiplex PCR reads, holding one entry per CDR3 protein. The sample consists of roughly 420,000 distinct CDR3 sequences, about a sixth of them appearing once. Time point denoted: newly diagnosed GD, antithyroid drugs for less than 3 months. RNA from PBMCs was the source of the TCR library. The data were also submitted as part of a second study, on T cells in Graves' hyperthyroidism and ophthalmopathy.

Sequenced here: peripheral blood mononuclear cells (PBMCs), sampled at new diagnosis, from a patient treated with antithyroid drugs. All receptors derive from a woman aged 30 to 39 with Graves disease.

V usage is TRBV11-2 and J usage is TRBJ1-2, with 10 bases identical to TRBD1. Germline CDR1 SGHAT, CDR2 FQNNGV. Trimming at V came to 2 bases and at J to 5 bases, leaving 2 bases not matched to a gene. The CDR3 is 14 amino acids. CDR3 sequence reads: CASSLTDRGYGYTF. DNA of the CDR3: TGTGCCAGCAGCTTAACGGACAGGGGGTATGGCTACACCTTC.

This clonotype was seen ten or more times. The V gene is TRBV6-2 or TRBV6-3, the J gene TRBJ1-1; D gene unclear. The V end lost 0 bases, the J end lost 4 bases, and 6 bases lay between the germline ends. Germline V gene sequence: CDR1 MNHEY, CDR2 SVGEGT. This CDR3 is built from 13 residues. In DNA, the CDR3 is TGTGCCAGCAGTTACTCTCGAGGCACTGAAGCTTTCTTT. Amino acids: CASSYSRGTEAFF.

The chain is built from TRBV7-2 and TRBJ2-2, with D tentatively TRBD2 (5 bases). CDR3 size: 16 residues. Trimming stripped 3 bases from V and 2 bases from J, with 13 bases between. Germline assignment: CDR1 SGHTA and CDR2 FQGNSA. The chain's CDR3 is CASSFLGRGNTGELFF. The CDR3 DNA reads TGTGCCAGCAGCTTCTTGGGGAGAGGTAACACCGGGGAGCTGTTTTTT.

This clonotype was seen many times. This sequence joins TRBV27 and TRBJ2-2, with TRBD2 matching 12 bases. With V trimmed by 3 bases and J by 4 bases, 6 bases remained unmatched. The V gene's germline CDR1 is MNHEY and CDR2 SMNVEV (reference sequence). CDR3 length: 17 residues. This CDR3 is CASSFLAGGPSTGELFF. The CDR3 DNA sequence: TGTGCCAGCAGTTTCCTAGCGGGAGGGCCGAGCACCGGGGAGCTGTTTTTT.

Only a few counts were recorded for this clonotype. This chain uses TRBV28 with TRBJ1-1; 9 nucleotides agree with TRBD1. CDR1 and CDR2 from the germline V gene are MDHEN and SYDVKM. J lost 5 bases, V lost 6 bases, and 7 bases had no gene match. This CDR3 is built from 14 residues. Here the CDR3 DNA reads TGTGCCAGCAGACTTACAGGGGGCAAGACTGAAGCTTTCTTT. Translating it yields CASRLTGGKTEAFF.

This clonotype was seen more than once but under ten times. The V call is TRBV5-1, the J call TRBJ2-1, with TRBD2 matching 11 bases. This CDR3 contains 15 residues. V was clipped by 4 bases and J by 9 bases; unmatched bases: 9. The V gene's germline CDR1 is SGHRS and CDR2 YFSETQ. CDR3 in amino acids: CASSPRSGRAGEQFF. As DNA, the CDR3 is TGCGCCAGCAGCCCGCGTAGCGGGAGGGCTGGTGAGCAGTTCTTC. Looking up the rest from reference TRBV5-1 and TRBJ2-1 gives the full variable domain: KAGVTQTPRYLIKTRGQQVTLSCSPISGHRSVSWYQQTPGQGLQFLFEYFSETQRNKGNFPGRFSGRQFSNSRSEMNVSTLELGDSALYLCASSPRSGRAGEQFFGPGTRLTVL.

The gene calls are TRBV7-9 and TRBJ1-2, with D possibly TRBD1 on 5 matching bases. V lost 5 bases, J lost 2 bases, and 12 bases lay in between. The CDR3 sequence is 14 residues long. In germline, CDR1 is SEHNR, CDR2 FQNEAQ (reference sequence). The CDR3 DNA follows: TGTGCCAGCAGCCCCGACAGAAACAACTATGGCTACACCTTC. This gives the protein CASSPDRNNYGYTF.

In regard to this clonotype: An end of the junction differs from the germline gene, which may be a read error. This sequence joins TRBV7-2 and TRBJ2-1; TRBD2 matches 15 bases. The CDR3 is 15 residues long. Germline V lookup: CDR1 SGHTA, CDR2 FQGNSA. CDR3 residues: CVSSLGTSGRNEQFF. The CDR3, as DNA: TGTGTCAGCAGCTTAGGGACTAGCGGGAGGAATGAGCAGTTCTTC. The whole variable domain, filled in from reference TRBV7-2 and TRBJ2-1, reads GAGVSQSPSNKVTEKGKDVELRCDPISGHTALYWYRQSLGQGLEFLIYFQGNSAPDKSGLPSDRFSAERTGGSVSTLTIQRTQQEDSAVYLCVSSLGTSGRNEQFFGPGTRLTVL.

This clonotype has at least ten counts. The J gene is TRBJ1-1, the V gene TRBV5-5, with 10 positions matching TRBD1. J gave up 1 base and V 2 bases, and 2 bases lay outside the gene matches. Germline V gene data show CDR1 as SGHKS and CDR2 as YYEKEE (reference sequence). CDR3 size: 15 residues. The DNA of the CDR3 is TGTGCCAGCAGCTTTGGACAGGGGGGGAACACTGAAGCTTTCTTT. It translates to CASSFGQGGNTEAFF.

This sequence joins TRBV6-2 or TRBV6-3 and TRBJ2-3; the D gene is possibly TRBD2 (5 bases). The CDR3 has 14 residues. V was pared by 5 bases and J by 4 bases, with 13 bases between. Germline CDR1 is MNHEY and CDR2 is SVGEGT. The CDR3 DNA reads as TGTGCCAGCAGTGGTGAGGGATCGTCAGATACGCAGTATTTT. Amino acid sequence: CASSGEGSSDTQYF.

This clonotype came up many times. This rearrangement joins TRBV7-3 to TRBJ2-3; D unclear. The germline V and J ends were trimmed by 5 bases and 5 bases, with 8 bases remaining between them. The V gene's germline CDR1 is SGHTA and CDR2 FQGTGA. The CDR3 loop spans 12 amino acids. CDR3 sequence (DNA): TGTGCCAGCAGCAGTACACAAGATACGCAGTATTTT. Protein: CASSSTQDTQYF. The full variable domain, completed using reference TRBV7-3 and TRBJ2-3, is GAGVSQTPSNKVTEKGKYVELRCDPISGHTALYWYRQSLGQGPEFLIYFQGTGAADDSGLPNDRFFAVRPEGSVSTLKIQRTERGDSAVYLCASSSTQDTQYFGPGTRLTVL.

This clonotype came up many times. The chain couples TRBV7-8 to TRBJ2-1; 11 bases map to TRBD2. Germline CDR1 and CDR2: SGHVS and FQNEAQ. The CDR3 has 16 residues. The J segment lost 7 bases and the V segment lost 1 base, leaving 6 bases of the junction unmatched. CDR3 in DNA: TGTGCCAGCAGCTTAGTAGTGACTAGCGGGAAGAATGAGCAGTTCTTC. This encodes CASSLVVTSGKNEQFF.

In its sample, this clonotype was seen many times. V is TRBV27 and J is TRBJ2-5, with no clear D. From germline, CDR1 is MNHEY and CDR2 SMNVEV (reference sequence). The CDR3 has 14 amino acids. The V gene lost 5 bases and the J gene lost 5 bases, with 15 bases spanning the gap. The CDR3 DNA reads as TGTGCCAGCAGTCCGGGCATTGCTTGGGAGACCCAGTACTTC. Its protein product is CASSPGIAWETQYF.

This clonotype was found many times. The chain is built from TRBV20-1 and TRBJ2-2; weak D call: TRBD2 (6 bases). The V and J ends lost 6 bases and 5 bases respectively, with 13 bases between them. CDR1 and CDR2 from the germline V gene are DFQATT and SNEGSKA (reference sequence). This CDR3 has 13 amino acids. DNA for the CDR3: TGCAGTGCACAAATCGGAGGGACCGGGGAGCTGTTTTTT. Protein product: CSAQIGGTGELFF.

Only a few counts were recorded for this clonotype. The rearrangement uses TRBV24-1 and TRBJ1-4; D possibly corresponds to TRBD1 (6 bases). Germline CDR1 is KGHDR and CDR2 is SFDVKD. The CDR3 extends over 17 amino acids. The V end was cut by 3 bases, the J end by 8 bases, with 21 bases between. The CDR3 loop is CATSDGGQFGGREKLFF. The CDR3 DNA reads as TGTGCCACCAGTGATGGGGGTCAGTTTGGGGGGCGAGAAAAACTGTTTTTT.

This chain links TRBV28 with TRBJ1-2; D perhaps matches TRBD1 (5 bases). Trimming cost V 4 bases and J 2 bases, with 17 bases left between them. In germline, CDR1 is MDHEN, CDR2 SYDVKM. This CDR3 region has 16 residues. The CDR3 spells CASSSSPGGRNYGYTF. DNA for the CDR3: TGTGCCAGCAGTTCCTCCCCGGGGGGGAGGAACTATGGCTACACCTTC.

Notes on this clonotype: A much more abundant neighbour one base away suggests this may be a read error. The V and J genes are TRBV10-3 and TRBJ1-5, with 7 bases that match TRBD1. The CDR3 sequence is 17 residues long. Germline-derived CDR1 and CDR2 are ENHRY and SYGVKD. The CDR3 region has the DNA TGTGCCATCAATGAGTCCCCACAGGGGTCGGGCAATCAGCCCCAGCATTTT. Its translation is CAINESPQGSGNQPQHF.

In this sample, this clonotype turned up a few times. The chain is built from TRBV3-1 and TRBJ2-1; 11 nucleotides line up with TRBD1. The V segment lost 6 bases and the J segment 2 bases; nucleotides outside the gene matches: 9. The CDR3 consists of 17 residues. Germline CDR1 is LGHDT and CDR2 is YNNKEL (reference sequence). CDR3 DNA sequence: TGTGCCAGCAGATACGGGGGACAGGGGGGGCCCTACAATGAGCAGTTCTTC. Amino acid sequence: CASRYGGQGGPYNEQFF.

This clonotype was found a few times. It may be a read error: a sequence one base away is much more abundant. This chain links TRBV12-3 or TRBV12-4 with TRBJ1-5, with a tentative D call TRBD1 (6 bases). The V end was cut by 6 bases, the J end by 3 bases, with 12 bases between. This CDR3 is 14 amino acids long. The CDR3 nucleotides are TGTGCCAGCAGCCGGGGGCTTATCAATCAGCCCCAGCATTTT. Residues: CASSRGLINQPQHF.

The chain has TRBV9 and TRBJ2-1; 9 positions match TRBD2. Germline assignment: CDR1 SGDLS and CDR2 YYNGEE. The CDR3 runs to 16 residues. The ends lost 4 bases at V and 3 bases at J; junction bases unmatched: 8. CDR3 bases: TGTGCCAGCAGCCCCCCGACTAGCGGATACTACAATGAGCAGTTCTTC. It codes for CASSPPTSGYYNEQFF.

This clonotype occurred many times. The rearrangement joins TRBV7-8 to TRBJ2-7; 13 bases map to TRBD2. Germline CDR1 and CDR2: SGHVS and FQNEAQ. V trimming: 5 bases; J trimming: 3 bases; junction bases outside the gene matches: 13. The length of the CDR3 is 18 residues. CDR3 DNA sequence: TGTGCCAGCAGCCGAACTAGCGGGAGGGCCAAGGGCGGCTACGAGCAGTACTTC. This translates into CASSRTSGRAKGGYEQYF.